The T cell receptor beta chain described here comes from a study of cytomegalovirus exposure and HLA in healthy donors (dated by TCRdb to about 2017). General notes on the study: In an earlier analysis of around 540 of the donors, approximately 300 Gb of sequence data and roughly 100 million unique TCR beta sequences from 180 million or so T cells were reported. The study aimed to test whether cataloging public T cell receptors could reveal signatures of past pathogen exposure. In an earlier analysis of 587 of the donors, high-throughput TCR beta sequencing was used to judge whether each TCR beta V gene segment behaved as functional or pseudogenic. An early release that covered fewer than 750 HLA-typed donors contained approximately 300 gigabases of sequencing data and around 80 million unique TCR sequences. Five DR-DQ haplotypes were treated as single units for association and clustering because of strong linkage in the cohort. Besides the first cohort of more than 650 subjects, a separate validation cohort made up of 120 different subjects was used. A later analysis re-analyzed previously published TCR beta repertoires from roughly 600 donors and added high-resolution HLA genotyping to study TCR occurrence patterns. Every repertoire in the discovery cohort had been generated on one and the same sequencing platform. Both class I and class II loci were covered by HLA typing, at four-digit resolution. Of the 300 to 400 genotyped donors, around 81% fell in the genetic ancestry cluster associated with self-reported Caucasian donors. Among around 400 genotyped donors of the cohort, an average of approximately 240,000 unique TCR beta nucleotide sequences was sequenced per donor, of which about 18% were non-productive. Genome-wide SNP genotypes for about 65% of the 666 donors were used in a later genetic analysis, which treated that subset as a discovery cohort. The T cell repertoires of several hundred subjects were profiled by immunosequencing and related to cytomegalovirus serostatus. Donor age, sex, ethnicity and CMV serostatus were collected together with the repertoire data. In the later analysis, no new phenotypic data were used to find candidate immune exposures; instead, reliance was placed on TCR beta sequences and their occurrence across donors. The study combined high-throughput TCR immunosequencing, statistical association of individual TCRs with disease status, and machine learning to predict cytomegalovirus infection status. The number of typed donors differed by locus: about 620-640 for A, B, C, DRB1 and DQB1; approximately 520 for DQA1; around 580 for DPA1; and about 470 for DPB1. General findings and caveats noted by the study authors: While some public TCRs were present in many individuals, most TCR sequences turned up only very rarely across donors. Seventeen rarely observed V segments, including chromosome 9 orphons, were excluded from the earlier analysis of several hundred of the donors because counts were too low. In a later analysis, TCR association rates were found to vary across HLA loci, with the most associated TCRs seen for DRB1 alleles and the fewest for HLA-C alleles. In the study, approximately 150 TCR beta chains were listed as associated with cytomegalovirus. The 87-base-pair reads could not distinguish some IMGT-functional V segments, including TRBV6-2 and TRBV6-3, so those segments were excluded. When HLA alleles, especially DR and DQ, strongly co-occurred, attributing TCR associations to individual alleles was difficult. Linkage disequilibrium might explain the correlated functional status among segregating V segments, but an unknown experimental factor could not be ruled out. The authors suggested that the approach could potentially be extended to other disease states and immunological phenotypes. A later genetic analysis associated a missense DCLRE1C variant with V-gene and J-gene trimming of TCR beta chains, and an independent cohort replicated the association. Roughly uniform sequencing depth across donors was assumed in presence/absence analyses, although this assumption may not hold. The only immune exposure information available for the cohort was CMV serostatus. A further reported finding was that TCR beta sequences accurately predicted the HLA-A and HLA-B alleles for most subjects in the first cohort. In this cohort, only TCR beta chains were sequenced, and detectable features were limited by the absence of alpha or paired-chain data. The sequencing pipeline was judged likely to have produced a cluster of highly shared sequence variants as a technical artifact. In vitro tests confirmed that a few of the cytomegalovirus-associated TCR beta chains recognize cytomegalovirus antigens. HLA typing was unavailable for some donors at each locus, so association tests used only the typed subset. A later analysis reported that several top co-occurrence clusters appeared linked to parvovirus B19, influenza, CMV and Epstein-Barr virus. A later analysis found that HLA-associated TCR beta chains were more clonally expanded and had lower generation probabilities than equally common non-associated chains. At a false discovery rate of 0.05, a later analysis linked 16,951 TCR beta sequences to specific HLA alleles. The classifier was reported to diagnose cytomegalovirus status with high specificity and sensitivity in both the original and validation cohorts. A later analysis found that most CMV-associated TCR beta chains appeared HLA-restricted, with HLA associations seemingly driven largely by CMV exposure. A later genetic analysis reported fewer N-insertions in productive TCRs among donors in an Asian-associated ancestry cluster than the roughly 700-donor mean. An earlier analysis of 450 to 750 of the donors showed that most TCR beta V segments appeared in productive rearrangements either about 87% or about 30% of the time, which broadly matched IMGT annotations.

The cohort was made up of about 670 healthy bone marrow donors. At the time of sampling, every cohort member was nominally healthy, though immune exposures that went unrecorded were likely present. The donor was CMV seronegative and belonged to the group of 352 seronegative cohort members. A peripheral blood sample was provided by each donor, and peripheral blood mononuclear cells were used for TCR beta sequencing. The Qiagen DNeasy Blood Extraction Kit was used to extract genomic DNA from the blood cell samples. As to this clone: The antigen this receptor binds is unknown. Base qualities are not recorded, but no much larger clone differs from it by a single base.

The library came from the immunoSEQ multiplex PCR assay. The multiplex PCR relied on a mix of 60 forward primers for TCR Vbeta segments and 13 reverse primers for TCR Jbeta segments. The CDR3 region of rearranged TCR beta genes was amplified from genomic DNA by a multiplex PCR assay. The amplified TCR beta libraries were sequenced on the Illumina HiSeq System as 87-base-pair reads. Turning to the authors' computational methods: A later analysis tallied tens of millions of unique TCR beta chains across the 610 or so repertoires, and roughly 11 million of those chains were shared by two or more donors. Raw reads were error-corrected and collapsed into unique sequences by a nearest-neighbor algorithm in which closely related sequences were merged to remove PCR and sequencing errors. Alignment of CDR3 sequences to IMGT reference sequences was used to assign V, D and J gene segments. Each retained sequence needed at least a six-nucleotide match to both a V gene segment and a J gene segment. Rearrangements were classified as productive when the CDR3 lacked stop codons and remained in frame with V and J, and all other rearrangements were classified as non-productive. CDR3 was defined according to IMGT convention as the region running from the second conserved V-encoded cysteine to the conserved J-encoded phenylalanine. In an earlier analysis of around 570 of the donors, sequences lacking an unambiguous match to a single V gene segment were excluded. In an earlier analysis of some 590 of the donors, V segments were called functional above 56.7% productive rearrangements and were called segregating when the between-donor standard deviation exceeded 5%. A statistical classification framework was built for diagnosing cytomegalovirus status from the catalog of TCR beta chain sequences. In a later analysis, TCR nucleotide sequences were compared against IMGT/GENE-DB human TR gene sequences so that V and J genes could be assigned. In a later analysis, CDR3 sequences and most-parsimonious VDJ recombination scenarios were assigned using the TCRdist pipeline. In a later analysis, every TCR beta chain was defined by the combination of its CDR3 amino acid sequence and its V-gene family, and reads without a unique V-gene family were dropped. As a way to deal with suspected cross-contamination and a sequencing artifact, a later analysis dropped under 600 nucleotide sequences that were highly shared and had low generation probability. In a later analysis, a clonal expansion index for each public chain was calculated from normalized within-repertoire ranks of inferred template counts. In a later analysis, generation probabilities were computed using a VDJ recombination model fitted to out-of-frame rearrangements, and the results were checked against IGoR. A later analysis scored TCR-TCR, TCR-HLA and TCR-CMV co-occurrence with hypergeometric tests, applying a repertoire-size bias correction to TCR pairs. False discovery rates were estimated in a later analysis by permuting HLA or CMV assignments 20 times. A later analysis grouped co-occurring TCRs with DBSCAN, adding TCRdist sequence similarity when clustering within HLA-allele-positive subsets. Repertoires with fewer than 30,000 or more than 120,000 public chains were left out of co-occurrence clustering, as were about five repertoires with anomalous nucleotide sharing. The immuneACCESS repertoire file appears here via TCRdb, limited to in-frame rearrangements. These files lack a portion of the clones; in checked studies, under half of the deficit traces to unresolved V genes, and the cause of the others is not known. That table is the source of V, J and clone size, and D and trimming were worked out from the DNA. The sample table contains some 180,000 clones; only one count was recorded for roughly 87% of them. The top ten clonotypes cover about 1.5% of the sample.

V trim: 3 bases; J trim: 3 bases; unmatched bases: 18. The CDR3 numbers 19 residues from cysteine through phenylalanine. This entry keeps only the CDR3 DNA: 57 bases, framed from base 1. CDR1 and CDR2, looked up from the germline V gene, are MGHRA and YSYEKL. The sequenced sample consisted of PBMCs. This sequence was found in a man aged 40-50 years in good health and CMV-seronegative. The chain is assembled from TRBV4-1 and TRBJ2-7, with 9 junctional bases fitting TRBD1. The CDR3 sequence is CASSQGGSSGQGDLYEQYF. Here is the DNA: TGCGCCAGCAGCCAGGGGGGTAGTTCGGGACAGGGTGATCTCTACGAGCAGTACTTC.